One and the same sample provided the 15 T cell receptor beta chains below, sequenced in a study of blood T cell repertoires in COVID-19. The table came from immunoSEQ multiplex PCR; TCRdb's copy has only in-frame clones and leaves some out. Of around 250,000 clones listed, 86% were seen once; the top ten hold around a sixth. Sequenced input: PBMCs or T cells enriched from blood (not recorded which). These TCRs come from a man younger than 35 who had recovered from COVID-19.

This clone was seen more than once but under ten times. V is TRBV3-1 (or the pseudogene TRBV3-2) and J is TRBJ1-1; D ambiguous. Trimming took off 4 bases at V and 0 bases at J, with 3 bases between the two ends. There are 12 residues in the CDR3. Germline values: CDR1 LGHDT, CDR2 YNNKEL (reference sequence). CDR3 amino acids: CASSLMNTEAFF. In DNA, the CDR3 is TGTGCCAGCAGCCTTATGAACACTGAAGCTTTCTTT.

The genes are TRBV5-4 and TRBJ2-5, with a tentative D call TRBD2 (6 bases). Trimming pared 4 bases from V and 4 bases from J, leaving 8 bases between. Germline loops: CDR1 SGHNT, CDR2 YYREEE (reference sequence). The CDR3 contains 12 residues. CDR3 loop: CASSTGGETQYF. The CDR3 DNA reads as TGTGCCAGCAGCACCGGGGGAGAGACCCAGTACTTC.

This clone was seen more than once but under ten times. J is TRBJ1-1 and V is TRBV3-1 (or the pseudogene TRBV3-2); D is uncertain. CDR1 is LGHDT and CDR2 is YNNKEL in the germline V gene (reference sequence). Trimming took off 3 bases at V and 7 bases at J, with 15 bases between the two ends. The CDR3 length is 14 residues. The CDR3 region is CASSHKYGQIEAFF. The CDR3 region has the DNA TGTGCCAGCAGCCATAAATATGGGCAAATTGAAGCTTTCTTT.

V is TRBV12-5 and J is TRBJ2-2, with D hard to call. Germline V gene lookup returns CDR1 LGHNT and CDR2 FRNRAP. This CDR3 contains 14 residues. The V gene lost 2 bases and the J gene lost 5 bases, with 9 bases spanning the gap. The CDR3 loop is CASGLLDSTGELFF. For the CDR3, the DNA is TGTGCTAGTGGTTTGCTAGACTCGACCGGGGAGCTGTTTTTT.

V gene TRBV12-3 or TRBV12-4 combines with J gene TRBJ2-1; D is perhaps TRBD2 (6 bases). The CDR3 spans 11 residues. The V gene lost 6 bases and the J gene lost 13 bases, with 13 bases spanning the gap. As DNA, the CDR3 is TGTGCCAGCAGCCTCCGGGAGTTACAGTTCTTC. Translated: CASSLRELQFF.

The gene calls are TRBV5-1 and TRBJ2-1; 10 bases line up with TRBD1. The germline V gene encodes CDR1 SGHRS and CDR2 YFSETQ. Trimming cost V 3 bases and J 8 bases; bases outside gene matches: 11. The CDR3 consists of 16 residues. The CDR3 loop is CASSWETGGLMYEQFF. Written as DNA, the CDR3 is TGCGCCAGCAGCTGGGAGACAGGGGGCCTGATGTATGAGCAGTTCTTC.

This CDR3 is CASSGDQPQHF. In DNA form, the CDR3 reads TGTGCCAGCAGTGGAGATCAGCCCCAGCATTTT. The chain has TRBV2 and TRBJ1-5; D remains ambiguous. The CDR3 loop spans 11 amino acids. Trimming removed 4 bases from V and 5 bases from J, with 3 bases in between. The germline V gene has CDR1 SNHLY and CDR2 FYNNEI.

The V call is TRBV25-1, the J call TRBJ2-7; D not resolved. This CDR3 contains 11 residues. Germline CDR1 is MGHDK and CDR2 is SYGVNS. Trimming took off 4 bases at V and 4 bases at J, with 5 bases between the two ends. The CDR3 DNA sequence: TGTGCCAGCAGTGTGTATTACGAGCAGTACTTC. This gives the protein CASSVYYEQYF.

V gene TRBV7-9 combines with J gene TRBJ2-5; 8 positions agree with TRBD1. The junction had 6 bases not matched to a gene; V was cut back by 5 bases and J by 1 base. From germline, CDR1 is SEHNR and CDR2 FQNEAQ (reference sequence). The CDR3 is 15 residues long. As DNA, the CDR3 is TGTGCCAGCAGCGTCGACAGGGGCCTCCAAGAGACCCAGTACTTC. This codes for CASSVDRGLQETQYF.

The CDR3 protein is CASSLGDRQGRGYTF. In nucleotides, the CDR3 is TGTGCCAGCAGCTTAGGGGACCGACAGGGACGTGGCTACACCTTC. The gene calls are TRBV7-2 and TRBJ1-2; 7 positions match TRBD1. The CDR3 runs to 15 residues. Per germline, CDR1 SGHTA and CDR2 FQGNSA. Losses at the gene ends were 1 base for V and 7 bases for J; bases not matched to a gene: 9.

J is TRBJ1-4 and V is TRBV18; weak D call: TRBD1 (5 bases). Trimming stripped 6 bases from V and 7 bases from J, with 15 bases between. The CDR3 runs to 14 residues. The germline V gene has CDR1 KGHSH and CDR2 LQKENI. The CDR3 sequence is CASSPGGSAEKLFF. The CDR3 region has the DNA TGTGCCAGCTCTCCGGGGGGGTCCGCTGAAAAACTGTTTTTT.

The V gene is TRBV10-3, the J gene TRBJ2-1; TRBD2 matches at 11 bases. Germline CDR1 and CDR2: ENHRY and SYGVKD. Trimming cost V 5 bases and J 6 bases; bases outside gene matches: 6. CDR3 length: 15 residues. The DNA for the CDR3 is TGTGCCATCAGTCCGTCGACTAGCGGGATCAATGAGCAGTTCTTC. Translation gives CAISPSTSGINEQFF.

This chain links TRBV5-1 with TRBJ1-2, with a weak D call TRBD1 (5 bases). V lost 0 bases to trimming and J lost 5 bases, with 8 bases between them. Germline V gene data show CDR1 as SGHRS and CDR2 as YFSETQ. The CDR3 totals 13 residues. The CDR3 sequence: CASSLAAGYGYTF. In nucleotides, the CDR3 is TGCGCCAGCAGCTTGGCGGCAGGGTATGGCTACACCTTC.

The chain combines TRBV11-1 with TRBJ1-1; D may be TRBD1 (6 bases). The CDR3 sequence is 14 residues long. Per the germline V gene, CDR1 is SGHAT and CDR2 is FQDESV (reference sequence). The V end lost 2 bases, the J end lost 0 bases, and 7 bases lay between the germline ends. DNA of the CDR3: TGTGCCAGCAGCTTACAGGGGTTGAACACTGAAGCTTTCTTT. This gives the protein CASSLQGLNTEAFF.

There are many counts of this clone. The chain employs TRBV4-2 and TRBJ2-2, with TRBD2 matching 7 bases. V was pared by 0 bases and J by 4 bases, with 14 bases of the junction left unmatched. The germline CDR1 and CDR2 sequences are LGHNA and YNFKEQ. This CDR3 spans 19 amino acids. The CDR3 DNA follows: TGTGCCAGCAGCCAAGATTTTTTAGGCGGGAGTACGAGCACCGGGGAGCTGTTTTTT. This codes for CASSQDFLGGSTSTGELFF.